Here is one T cell receptor (beta chain) with its context. Its matching antigen is unknown. The data originate from a study of T cells in Graves' hyperthyroidism and ophthalmopathy. Across the whole study: Sampling of peripheral blood happened at initial diagnosis, prior to any treatment. Whole-study findings and limits: The majority of expanded thyroid clonotypes above 0.001 also appeared in blood. A model of 13 V-J features distinguished ophthalmopathy from stable hyperthyroidism.

TCR beta CDR3 sequences were amplified from RNA transcripts. An initial round of RT-PCR targeting the TCR CDR3 relied on the HTBI primer set. From the multiplex PCR reads, TCRdb called clonotypes with MiXCR, one entry per CDR3 protein. The sample lists around 500,000 distinct CDR3 sequences, around 16% occurring once. There are 13 residues in the CDR3. CDR1 MNHEY and CDR2 SVGAGI come from the germline V gene. Trimming cost V 2 bases and J 4 bases, with 7 bases left between them. Extraction of PBMCs used 9 to 10 ml of fresh peripheral blood. Source material: blood. The clonotype was recovered from a woman in her 30s with Graves' ophthalmopathy. The chain couples TRBV6-5 to TRBJ2-3; the D is unclear. CDR3 bases: TGTGCCAGCAGTTACCTCTCCGCAGATACGCAGTATTTT. This gives the protein CASSYLSADTQYF.